The rows below give T cell receptor beta chains drawn from one sample of a study of OX40 agonist ivuxolimab in advanced cancers. Sequencing was performed with immunoSEQ multiplex PCR; in TCRdb, only in-frame clones are kept and a portion is missing. Of 45,000 to 60,000 clones listed, less than 90% are singletons. The sample consisted of CD4+ or CD8+ T cells sorted from blood, taken in a trial of the OX40 agonist ivuxolimab. The receptors come from an adult with an advanced solid tumor such as melanoma, head and neck, liver or kidney cancer. Both conserved end residues are part of each CDR3. The D gene is left open where the match is weak. Clone size appears in some rows only: once, few, many, or a class for an expanded clone.

>TRBD1|NA|TRBV30|TRBJ1-6
CAWNHRGSINNSPLHF
TGTGCCTGGAATCACAGGGGCTCAATCAATAATTCACCCCTCCACTTT
>NA|NA|TRBV6-5|TRBJ1-1
CASTSGPLAFF
TGTGCCAGCACCTCGGGCCCCCTGGCTTTCTTT
>TRBD1|NA|TRBV10-3|TRBJ2-3
CAISDPGQGAPDTQYF
TGTGCCATCAGTGACCCGGGACAGGGGGCTCCAGATACGCAGTATTTT
>TRBD1|NA|TRBV19|TRBJ1-1
CASQPGQGIWAFF
TGTGCCAGCCAACCGGGACAGGGAATCTGGGCTTTCTTT
>TRBD1|NA|TRBV15|TRBJ1-4
CATSRVQQGGEKLFF
TGTGCCACCAGCAGAGTTCAACAGGGGGGAGAAAAACTGTTTTTT
>NA|NA|TRBV5-4|TRBJ1-2
CASSLDGVGGYTF
TGTGCCAGCAGCTTGGATGGGGTGGGTGGCTACACCTTC
>TRBD1|once|TRBV2|TRBJ2-2
CASTRQGDGELFF
TGTGCCAGCACTCGTCAGGGGGACGGGGAGCTGTTTTTT
>NA|NA|TRBV2|TRBJ2-7
CASTRGEAYEQYF
TGTGCCAGCACTCGAGGGGAGGCATACGAGCAGTACTTC
>NA|NA|TRBV2|TRBJ1-2
CASSDREVYGYTF
TGTGCCAGCAGTGATCGGGAGGTCTATGGCTACACCTTC
>NA|NA|TRBV6-5|TRBJ2-3
CASSYVSKGNTDTQYF
TGTGCCAGCAGTTACGTTAGCAAGGGCAATACAGATACGCAGTATTTT
>TRBD1|NA|TRBV10-3|TRBJ1-6
CAISESGTGVDSPLHF
TGTGCCATCAGTGAGTCGGGGACAGGGGTAGATTCACCCCTCCACTTT
>NA|NA|TRBV10-2|TRBJ1-2
CASSDGIAYGYTF
TGCGCCAGCAGTGATGGCATTGCCTATGGCTACACCTTC
>TRBD1|NA|TRBV30|TRBJ1-1
CAWSRGDAGGTEAFF
TGTGCCTGGAGTCGGGGGGACGCAGGGGGCACTGAAGCTTTCTTT
>NA|NA|TRBV18|TRBJ1-5
CASSPGGSTSNQPQHF
TGTGCCAGCTCACCAGGGGGTTCAACAAGCAATCAGCCCCAGCATTTT
>NA|once|TRBV27|TRBJ1-2
CASSLSWGDYGYTF
TGTGCCAGCAGTTTATCGTGGGGCGACTATGGCTACACCTTC
>NA|NA|TRBV28|TRBJ1-5
CASSSEGDGDLSNQPQHF
TGTGCCAGCAGTTCGGAGGGGGACGGGGACCTAAGCAATCAGCCCCAGCATTTT
>NA|NA|TRBV6-6|TRBJ1-2
CASKRGTQVNYGYTF
TGTGCCAGCAAAAGAGGTACACAGGTTAACTATGGCTACACCTTC
>NA|NA|TRBV6-1|TRBJ1-6
CASIERSYNSPLHF
TGTGCCAGCATCGAACGCTCCTATAATTCACCCCTCCACTTT
>TRBD2|NA|TRBV18|TRBJ2-2
CASSPPGLAGGQTGELFF
TGTGCCAGCTCACCACCCGGACTAGCGGGGGGCCAAACCGGGGAGCTGTTTTTT